The 19 T cell receptor beta chains below come from one sample, sequenced in a study of T cells after yellow fever vaccination. TCRdb processed the 5' RACE reads anew with MiXCR; each CDR3 protein has one entry. The data show 300,000 to 350,000 distinct CDR3 sequences, around 10% seen once. The sequenced sample was CD4+ T cells sorted from PBMCs, obtained 45 days after the yellow fever booster vaccination. The receptors were gathered from a man aged 18 to 30 who received the YFV17D yellow fever vaccine.

In its sample, this clonotype was seen many times. The chain joins TRBV4-2 to TRBJ2-3, with 9 positions matching TRBD2. Germline trimming cut 0 bases from V and 9 bases from J; bases unmatched to any gene: 10. This CDR3 has 16 amino acids. Germline CDR1 LGHNA, CDR2 YNFKEQ. This CDR3 is CASSQEAGGHQPTQYF. For the CDR3, the DNA is TGTGCCAGCAGCCAAGAAGCGGGGGGCCACCAACCGACGCAGTATTTT.

This clonotype has more than one count but fewer than ten. The CDR3 region is CASSLGPTGYNQPQHF. The CDR3 bases are TGCGCCAGCAGCTTGGGGCCGACAGGGTACAATCAGCCCCAGCATTTT. The genes are TRBV5-1 and TRBJ1-5; 7 bases are shared with TRBD1. Germline V gene data show CDR1 as SGHRS and CDR2 as YFSETQ. V trimming: 0 bases; J trimming: 3 bases; junction bases outside the gene matches: 6. The CDR3 covers 16 residues.

This sequence joins TRBV7-2 and TRBJ1-1; no reliable D call. The germline CDR1 and CDR2 sequences are SGHTA and FQGNSA. This CDR3 comprises 14 residues. Trimming stripped 5 bases from V and 2 bases from J, with 12 bases between. The CDR3 protein is CASSIEWGNTEAFF. CDR3 nucleotide sequence: TGTGCCAGCAGCATTGAATGGGGTAACACTGAAGCTTTCTTT. Complete variable domain (other parts from reference TRBV7-2 and TRBJ1-1): GAGVSQSPSNKVTEKGKDVELRCDPISGHTALYWYRQSLGQGLEFLIYFQGNSAPDKSGLPSDRFSAERTGGSVSTLTIQRTQQEDSAVYLCASSIEWGNTEAFFGQGTRLTVV.

A few counts support this clonotype. J is TRBJ2-3 and V is TRBV7-2, with TRBD2 as a possible D gene (6 bases). The CDR3 spans 14 residues. V lost 6 bases and J 0 bases, leaving 10 bases between the germline ends. CDR1 is SGHTA, CDR2 FQGNSA, per germline. Here the CDR3 reads CASRGGSSTDTQYF. CDR3 nucleotide sequence: TGTGCCAGCAGGGGGGGTTCGAGCACAGATACGCAGTATTTT.

This clonotype was seen a handful of times. The chain recombines TRBV6-5 with TRBJ2-4; possible D gene TRBD2, 6 bases. Trimming left V 5 bases short and J 5 bases short, with 13 bases between. Germline CDR1 MNHEY, CDR2 SVGAGI. The CDR3 sequence is 14 residues long. The CDR3 nucleotides are TGTGCCAGCAGTAGCAGGAGGGGTCAAAACATTCAGTACTTC. This sequence encodes CASSSRRGQNIQYF.

The table lists this clonotype with a count of one. The chain joins TRBV20-1 to TRBJ1-4, with D uncertain. The CDR3 runs 14 residues. The germline gives CDR1 DFQATT, CDR2 SNEGSKA (reference sequence). Trimming shortened V by 4 bases and J by 0 bases, and 9 bases separated the two germline ends. CDR3 nucleotides: TGCAGTGCTAAGAAGGGAGCAACTAATGAAAAACTGTTTTTT. This gives the protein CSAKKGATNEKLFF.

At least ten counts were recorded for this clonotype. J is TRBJ1-5 and V is TRBV18; 7 bases agree with TRBD1. The CDR3 loop spans 16 amino acids. CDR1 and CDR2 from the germline V gene are KGHSH and LQKENI. Trimming removed 3 bases from V and 1 base from J; junction bases left unmatched: 6. CDR3 DNA sequence: TGTGCCAGCTCACCTAGACAGGGACCAAGCAATCAGCCCCAGCATTTT. It yields the protein CASSPRQGPSNQPQHF. The full variable domain, completed using reference TRBV18 and TRBJ1-5, is NAGVMQNPRHLVRRRGQEARLRCSPMKGHSHVYWYRQLPEEGLKFMVYLQKENIIDESGMPKERFSAEFPKEGPSILRIQQVVRGDSAAYFCASSPRQGPSNQPQHFGDGTRLSIL.

This clonotype has a handful of counts. The rearrangement joins TRBV20-1 to TRBJ1-5; 8 bases are a match to TRBD1. The CDR3 is 16 residues long. In germline, CDR1 is DFQATT, CDR2 SNEGSKA (reference sequence). The J segment lost 0 bases and the V segment lost 2 bases, leaving 6 bases of the junction unmatched. CDR3 DNA: TGCAGTGCTAGATACGGGACAGGCTATAGCAATCAGCCCCAGCATTTT. Translated: CSARYGTGYSNQPQHF.

This clonotype was counted ten times or more. The chain links TRBV3-1 to TRBJ2-5; D gene uncertain. Germline V gene data show CDR1 as LGHDT and CDR2 as YNNKEL (reference sequence). The CDR3 loop spans 11 amino acids. The V end lost 1 base, the J end lost 5 bases, and 2 bases lay between the germline ends. CDR3 loop: CASSQVETQYF. DNA of the CDR3: TGTGCCAGCAGCCAAGTCGAGACCCAGTACTTC.

This clonotype was seen ten or more times. The gene calls are TRBV12-3 or TRBV12-4 and TRBJ2-2; tentative D call: TRBD1 (5 bases). This CDR3 contains 14 residues. Between the trimmed V and J ends, which lost 7 bases and 1 base, there was a span of 10 bases. The CDR3 sequence is CASTEGENTGELFF. The CDR3 coding sequence is TGTGCCAGCACTGAAGGGGAGAACACCGGGGAGCTGTTTTTT.

This clonotype was picked up many times. The V gene is TRBV4-3, the J gene TRBJ2-3; 8 bases line up with TRBD2. The junction had 11 bases not matched to a gene; V was cut back by 0 bases and J by 3 bases. Germline V gene lookup returns CDR1 LGHNA and CDR2 YSLEER. The CDR3 spans 18 residues. The CDR3 here is CASSQDFYGLAGTDTQYF. CDR3 sequence (DNA): TGCGCCAGCAGCCAAGATTTTTATGGACTAGCAGGGACAGATACGCAGTATTTT.

This chain connects TRBV11-2 to TRBJ1-1; no definite D call. V lost 4 bases, J lost 10 bases, and 13 bases lay in between. The V gene's germline CDR1 is SGHAT and CDR2 FQNNGV. The CDR3 runs 12 residues. The CDR3 here is CASSSVSAGAFF. CDR3 nucleotide sequence: TGTGCCAGCAGCTCCGTGTCGGCGGGAGCTTTCTTT.

This clonotype was seen only a few times. The chain couples TRBV6-5 to TRBJ1-4, with D possibly being TRBD1 (6 bases). V shed 2 bases and J shed 8 bases, with 18 bases lying between them. Per germline, CDR1 MNHEY and CDR2 SVGAGI. The CDR3 runs 16 residues. CDR3 residues: CASSYTPQGLREKLFF. The CDR3 coding sequence is TGTGCCAGCAGTTACACCCCCCAGGGGTTGAGGGAAAAACTGTTTTTT.

This clonotype was recorded a few times. The rearrangement links TRBV6-5 to TRBJ2-3, with a weak D call TRBD2 (5 bases). CDR3 length: 16 residues. Germline CDR1 and CDR2: MNHEY and SVGAGI. Trimming took 0 bases from V and 2 from J, leaving 12 bases between them. The CDR3 here is CASSYSGGRHTDTQYF. The CDR3 DNA reads as TGTGCCAGCAGTTACTCGGGCGGGCGCCACACAGATACGCAGTATTTT.

This clonotype was counted a few times. The CDR3 loop reads CASIPAGGVAGGYTF. CDR3 in DNA: TGTGCCAGCATCCCAGCCGGGGGAGTAGCGGGTGGCTACACCTTC. The V and J genes are TRBV12-3 or TRBV12-4 and TRBJ1-2, with a weak D call TRBD1 (5 bases). This CDR3 region has 15 residues. With 7 bases removed from V and 7 bases from J, the gap between germline ends came to 22 bases.

The J gene is TRBJ2-3, the V gene TRBV28; TRBD2 agrees at 14 bases. V shed 6 bases, J shed 3 bases, and the junction held 14 bases outside the gene matches. Germline V gene data show CDR1 as MDHEN and CDR2 as SYDVKM. CDR3 length: 19 residues. CDR3 loop: CASRRTGTSGGRRTDTQYF. Here the CDR3 DNA reads TGTGCCAGCAGGCGAACCGGGACTAGCGGGGGCCGGAGGACAGATACGCAGTATTTT.

The V gene is TRBV6-6, the J gene TRBJ1-5; possible D gene TRBD1, 5 bases. Trimming pared 5 bases from V and 2 bases from J, leaving 13 bases between. There are 15 residues in the CDR3. Germline lookup yields CDR1 MNHNY and CDR2 SVGAGI (reference sequence). CDR3 nucleotides: TGTGCCAGCAGTGCCTCGGGGGTAGGCAATCAGCCCCAGCATTTT. Protein product: CASSASGVGNQPQHF.

In its sample, this clonotype was seen a few times. Here the CDR3 reads CAISESGQGLDTQYF. The CDR3, as DNA: TGTGCCATCAGTGAATCAGGACAGGGCCTGGATACGCAGTATTTT. This sequence joins TRBV10-3 and TRBJ2-3; 8 bases are shared with TRBD1. The germline gives CDR1 ENHRY, CDR2 SYGVKD. Losses at the gene ends were 3 bases for V and 6 bases for J; bases not matched to a gene: 8. The CDR3 has 15 amino acids.

This chain uses TRBV5-1 with TRBJ1-2; D is uncertain. With 1 base removed from V and 6 bases from J, the gap between germline ends came to 7 bases. Germline loops: CDR1 SGHRS, CDR2 YFSETQ. The CDR3 runs to 12 residues. The CDR3 protein is CASSLFGDGYTF. In DNA, the CDR3 is TGCGCCAGCAGCTTGTTCGGGGATGGCTACACCTTC. The whole variable domain, remainder taken from reference TRBV5-1 and TRBJ1-2, is KAGVTQTPRYLIKTRGQQVTLSCSPISGHRSVSWYQQTPGQGLQFLFEYFSETQRNKGNFPGRFSGRQFSNSRSEMNVSTLELGDSALYLCASSLFGDGYTFGSGTRLTVV.